These T cell receptor beta chains were read from a single sample in a study of OX40 agonist ivuxolimab in advanced cancers. TCRdb's table, derived via immunoSEQ multiplex PCR, lists solely in-frame clones and lacks some. The data show around 40,000 clones, more than 70% seen once. Sample: CD4+ or CD8+ T cells sorted from blood, taken in a trial of the OX40 agonist ivuxolimab. These receptors were taken from an adult with an advanced solid tumor such as melanoma, head and neck, liver or kidney cancer. The CDR3 runs from the conserved cysteine through the conserved F or W. Fields, in order: CDR3 length, J gene, D gene, V gene, clone size, CDR3 protein, CDR3 DNA. The D gene is left open where the match is weak. Some rows have no size entry. The others give once, few or many, or a class for an expanded clone.

13 | TRBJ2-5 | - | TRBV25-1 | once | CASSEPGVETQYF | TGTGCCAGCAGTGAACCAGGAGTGGAGACCCAGTACTTC
16 | TRBJ2-2 | TRBD2 | TRBV9 | - | CASSVDSPGGNGELFF | TGTGCCAGCAGCGTAGATAGCCCGGGAGGGAACGGGGAGCTGTTTTTT
15 | TRBJ2-5 | TRBD2 | TRBV4-1 | few | CASSQESAGGETQYF | TGCGCCAGCAGCCAAGAATCAGCGGGGGGGGAGACCCAGTACTTC
16 | TRBJ2-4 | - | TRBV6-5 | - | CASSYSRSAAKNIQYF | TGTGCCAGCAGTTACTCGAGGTCTGCGGCCAAAAACATTCAGTACTTC
17 | TRBJ2-5 | - | TRBV28 | - | CASSLIAGTPKQETQYF | TGTGCCAGCAGTTTAATCGCAGGGACTCCGAAACAAGAGACCCAGTACTTC
16 | TRBJ2-7 | - | TRBV4-1 | - | CASSQTPGTGSYEQYF | TGCGCCAGCAGCCAAACCCCGGGCACCGGCAGCTACGAGCAGTACTTC
12 | TRBJ2-7 | - | TRBV7-9 | - | CASSHSSYEQYF | TGTGCCAGCAGCCATAGCTCCTACGAGCAGTACTTC
13 | TRBJ1-1 | - | TRBV19 | once | CASSIRRNTEAFF | TGTGCCAGTAGTATTCGCAGGAACACTGAAGCTTTCTTT
15 | TRBJ1-1 | - | TRBV27 | - | CASSLSINMNTEAFF | TGTGCCAGCAGTTTATCTATTAACATGAACACTGAAGCTTTCTTT
15 | TRBJ2-1 | TRBD2 | TRBV7-9 | - | CASSSRAGEIYEQFF | TGTGCCAGCAGCTCCCGTGCGGGAGAAATCTATGAGCAGTTCTTC
11 | TRBJ1-2 | - | TRBV14 | - | CASSPGRGYTF | TGTGCCAGCAGCCCTGGGCGGGGCTACACCTTC
15 | TRBJ2-1 | TRBD2 | TRBV27 | few | CASSPSAGGYNEQFF | TGTGCCAGCAGCCCTTCTGCGGGAGGGTACAATGAGCAGTTCTTC
16 | TRBJ2-5 | TRBD2 | TRBV7-7 | - | CASSLVGTSIQETQYF | TGTGCTAGCAGCTTGGTCGGGACTAGTATACAAGAGACCCAGTACTTC
17 | TRBJ1-5 | TRBD1 | TRBV5-1 | - | CASSSTPTGAGSQPQHF | TGCGCCAGCAGCTCGACTCCTACAGGGGCCGGTAGTCAGCCCCAGCATTTT
14 | TRBJ2-5 | - | TRBV29-1 | - | CSVVAGGPKETQYF | TGCAGCGTGGTGGCAGGGGGGCCCAAAGAGACCCAGTACTTC
14 | TRBJ1-5 | - | TRBV2 | - | CASRAGEGDQPQHF | TGTGCCAGCAGGGCGGGTGAAGGGGACCAGCCCCAGCATTTT
15 | TRBJ2-3 | - | TRBV12-5 | - | CASGLGETEGDTQYF | TGTGCTAGTGGTTTAGGCGAAACGGAGGGAGATACGCAGTATTTT
18 | TRBJ2-6 | - | TRBV11-2 | once | CASSLVRGGPAEANVLTF | TGTGCCAGCAGCTTAGTGAGGGGTGGTCCTGCTGAGGCCAACGTCCTGACTTTC
14 | TRBJ1-5 | - | TRBV19 | few | CASIGRGWNQPQHF | TGTGCCAGTATCGGGAGGGGATGGAATCAGCCCCAGCATTTT
13 | TRBJ2-3 | - | TRBV7-2 | few | CASSSQFPDTQYF | TGTGCCAGCAGCTCCCAGTTTCCAGATACGCAGTATTTT